This TCR beta chain appears in the sequencing data of a study of shared clonotypes between healthy human individuals (dated by TCRdb to the early 2020s). Study-level background: The cohort included a few men and a couple of women between 18 and 49 years of age. For each donor, three plates each were used for CD4 naive and CD4 memory, two plates were used for CD8 naive, and one plate was used for CD8 memory. To increase sequencing depth and limit assay-specific biases, different laboratories used diverse techniques to prepare libraries and sequence TCR repertoires. The study deeply sequenced blood TCR repertoires of about five healthy adults to estimate repertoire size and the extent of clonotype sharing between individuals. Leukapheresis yielded between about 0.94 and 9.5 billion PBMCs per donor. Beyond this particular receptor, the publication reports: Sampling was restricted to blood, and TCR repertoires in tissues likely differ from the TCR repertoires found in blood. The genetic and exposure-history diversity represented was limited by the small number of donors. Compared with non-shared clonotypes, the clonotypes found in all four sorted-subset donors had higher generation probabilities. Rarefaction of sorted-subset datasets indicated incomplete sequencing despite the large sequencing depth. Based on pairwise subsampling, the degree of clonotype sharing among donors was expected to be affected by sequencing depth. Larger estimated clonotype richness was generally found for naive subsets than for memory subsets. Across a handful of donors, about 5% of naive CD4, over 3% of naive CD8, roughly 2.3% of memory CD4, and about 0.44% of memory CD8 clonotypes were shared.

Using the deep immunoSEQ assay, TCR CDR3 regions were amplified from genomic DNA by multiplex PCR. Extracted genomic DNA from each cell subset was distributed evenly across all wells of several immunoSEQ 96-well plates, and each plate was treated as a replicate. Each replicate PCR for sorted subsets received roughly 0.2 ug genomic DNA, equal to some 32,000 T cell genomes. The purified libraries were quantified using a Qubit 3.0 fluorometer, sized with a Bioanalyzer 2100, and then quantified again using the KAPA Library Quantification kit. Each immunoSEQ 96-well plate was sequenced on its own single-read 150-cycle Illumina NextSeq 550 flow cell. The authors' pipeline ran thus. Because the immunoSEQ output held only junctional sequences and lacked quality scores, the filtering could not match the filtering applied to full-length reads. To assign V/J genes and CDR3, sequences were annotated using PyIR, a Python wrapper for IgBLAST v1.9, with IMGT germline references. Reads were removed for weak V/J assignments (E-value above 1e-6), missing CDR3, stop codons, out-of-frame junctions, or ambiguous translated residues. V3J clonotypes were defined as sequences sharing an identical inferred V gene, J gene, and CDR3 amino acid sequence. Percentage overlap between repertoires was calculated by dividing the number of shared unique clonotypes by the size of the smaller repertoire. Repertoire richness was assessed with RTK rarefaction, the Chao1 estimator, and Recon v2.1 estimates of unobserved clonotypes. Generation probabilities were computed with OLGA for all TCRbeta clonotypes obtained by the gDNA method from several donors. The source is immuneACCESS, and TCRdb retained only in-frame sequences with V and J called. Part of the clones is not carried over; for the studies checked, unresolved V genes explain less than half of this, and the remainder is unexplained. For V, J and clone size, that table is used; D and trimming come from the DNA. Counted in this sample were approximately 2.1 million clones; 93% of them appeared once. About 0.39% of the sample comes from the top ten.

The germline V gene sets CDR1 to SNHLY and CDR2 to FYNNEI. Trimming costs V 4 bases and J 4 bases, and their ends lie 14 bases apart. The CDR3 starts with the cysteine, ends with the phenylalanine, and has 15 residues. Only the CDR3 DNA stays, 45 bases, in frame from base 1. Concerning this clone itself: Its antigen is unknown. Base qualities are not recorded, but no much larger clone differs from it by a single base.

The donors were healthy, HIV-negative adults who had no recently reported acute infections or vaccinations. Every donor was a Caucasian adult residing in Nashville, Tennessee, USA. CD4+ T cells were enriched by magnetic negative selection; naive cells were then positively selected on CD45RA, and the negative fraction formed the memory subset. After blood collection by leukapheresis, PBMCs were isolated using Ficoll-Histopaque density gradient centrifugation and then cryopreserved in the vapor phase of liquid nitrogen. Purity and quantity of every magnetically sorted T cell population were checked by analytical flow cytometry. From each sorted fraction, genomic DNA was isolated and quantified by UV absorbance on a Nanodrop 2000c.

The source is a man aged 18-30 years in good health. Some clones in this sample may be carry-over from other donors' samples. Sequencing input: naive CD4+ T cells from PBMCs. The intended sense of this specimen's cell subset or site label: CD45RA+ positively selected. The chain is made from TRBV2 and TRBJ1-3, with the D gene not confidently named. The DNA sequence reads TGTGCCAGCAGTGCCTCGAACTTCCAGGGAAACACCATATATTTT. It specifies CASSASNFQGNTIYF.